This T cell receptor (beta chain) came from a study of T-cell memory formation after mild COVID-19. This clonotype appeared many times. MiXCR, applied by TCRdb to the 5' RACE reads, yields one record per CDR3 protein. The table shows roughly 35,000 distinct CDR3 sequences, with more than 20% occurring only once. Trimming cost V 5 bases and J 7 bases; bases outside gene matches: 10. The germline CDR1 and CDR2 sequences are SGHVS and FQNEAQ. The length of the CDR3 is 15 residues. The chain combines TRBV7-8 with TRBJ2-1, with TRBD2 matching 8 bases. This TCR was sampled from an adult who had mild COVID-19 (a few samples of this study predate the infection). Cell type and time point are not known. The sequenced material came from PBMCs or a T cell subset sorted from them (not recorded which). CDR3 DNA: TGTGCCAGCAGCACGCAACTAGCGGCGAGAAATGAGCAGTTCTTC. It yields the protein CASSTQLAARNEQFF.